This T cell receptor beta chain is drawn from a study of Ad26.COV2.S vaccination and SARS-CoV-2 variants. Assay: immunoSEQ multiplex PCR; the TCRdb copy retains only in-frame clones and omits some. The sample records hundreds of thousands of clones, 75% to 90% being singletons. Germline V gene data show CDR1 as LNHNV and CDR2 as YYDKDF (reference sequence). The ends lost 1 base at V and 6 bases at J; junction bases unmatched: 9. The CDR3 has 16 residues. Treatment here: around 19 received Ad26.COV2.S at low or high dose, single or two shots; about five received placebo; per-sample allocation not given. The investigators took samples on day 63 after the first vaccine or placebo injection. The study used a vaccine consisting of an Ad26 vector that expressed Wuhan-strain SARS-CoV-2 spike.

This rearrangement joins TRBV15 to TRBJ1-3; 7 bases align to TRBD1. The sequence was obtained from a person between 18 and 59 years old who received the Ad26.COV2.S COVID-19 vaccine or a placebo. The starting material was peripheral blood, obtained in a trial of Ad26.COV2.S vaccine versus placebo. The CDR3 spells CATSRASGTAENTIYF. The CDR3 DNA sequence: TGTGCCACCAGCAGAGCGTCAGGGACAGCGGAAAACACCATATATTTT. The full variable domain, its missing parts supplied by reference TRBV15 and TRBJ1-3, is DAMVIQNPRYQVTQFGKPVTLSCSQTLNHNVMYWYQQKSSQAPKLLFHYYDKDFNNEADTPDNFQSRRPNTSFCFLDIRSPGLGDTAMYLCATSRASGTAENTIYFGEGSWLTVV.